The sequence of this T cell receptor beta chain was determined in a study of T cell repertoires in cytomegalovirus infection. Study information: HLA-C-restricted CMV epitopes, recently identified, and well-studied HLA-B-restricted ones were used by the study. Public TCR beta signatures were indicative of both CMV infection and a matching HLA type.

General study findings and limits: Dominant in the ex vivo response were TCR beta clonotypes restricted by HLA-C and specific for CMV.

MiXCR, applied by TCRdb to the reads, yields one record per CDR3 protein. The data contain more than 110,000 distinct CDR3 sequences, about 32% of them singletons. Concerning this clonotype: The antigen is undetermined.

The CDR3 covers 13 residues. Germline assignment: CDR1 SGHAT and CDR2 FQNNGV. Trimming removed 4 bases at V and 1 base at J, with 7 bases between. Sequencing was performed on CD8+ T cells from cultured PBMCs, taken from culture after CMV antigen stimulation. The sequence came from a human donor in good health (CMV status not recorded). Some clones in this sample may be carry-over from other donors' samples. The chain recombines TRBV11-2 with TRBJ2-5; D is unresolved. As DNA, the CDR3 is TGTGCCAGCAGCTCCAACTTCCAAGAGACCCAGTACTTC. It yields the protein CASSSNFQETQYF.